The 8 T cell receptor beta chains below were found in one sample sequenced in a study of tumor-infiltrating lymphocytes in primary liver carcinoma. A primer matching the constant region was used to make TCR beta cDNA from approximately 520 ng of total RNA. A slightly modified ARM-PCR protocol with three nested multiplex PCR rounds produced these TCR beta libraries. It was with TRBV1-TRBV30 forward primers and a C-beta reverse primer that the first two PCR rounds were run, at about 9 cycles each. Each CDR3 protein is one row after TCRdb ran MiXCR on the multiplex PCR reads. The sample has around 71,000 distinct CDR3 sequences; 60% to 80% are singletons. Taking 20-30 mg of unsorted bulk tissue, the authors co-extracted RNA and DNA. The sample consisted of liver tumor tissue from sampling region 4. Indicated subset: tumor region T4, right-lateral pole. These receptors were obtained from a woman aged 55-75 years with primary liver carcinoma and hepatitis B virus infection.

The V and J genes are TRBV4-1 and TRBJ2-3, with 10 bases aligning to TRBD2. This CDR3 contains 18 residues. The germline gives CDR1 MGHRA, CDR2 YSYEKL. V dropped 0 bases and J dropped 15; count of bases not matched to a gene: 21. DNA of the CDR3: TGCGCCAGCAGCCAAGAGGGGGTTAGCGGGAGGTTGAGAGATAGGCAATATTTT. Translating it yields CASSQEGVSGRLRDRQYF.

This chain joins TRBV5-1 and TRBJ2-3; TRBD2 matches at 11 bases. The junction had 11 bases not matched to a gene; V was cut back by 8 bases and J by 6 bases. The CDR3 runs to 15 residues. Germline V gives CDR1 SGHRS, CDR2 YFSETQ. The CDR3 sequence is CASTTSGSPPDTQYF. The CDR3 DNA sequence: TGCGCCAGTACTACTAGCGGGAGTCCCCCGGATACGCAGTATTTT.

This chain connects TRBV11-3 to TRBJ2-3; D gene unclear. Trimming shortened V by 6 bases and J by 6 bases, and 16 bases separated the two germline ends. The CDR3 has 14 residues. The germline CDR1 and CDR2 sequences are SGHNT and YENEEA. In nucleotides, the CDR3 is TGTGCCAGCAGTTTATGGAGAAACACTGATACGCAGTATTTT. It translates to CASSLWRNTDTQYF.

Comment on this clonotype: The CDR3 end shows no conserved phenylalanine or tryptophan, and so a read error is likely. No DNA is shown, since the ends of the CDR3 on it are uncertain; the CDR3 is the one TCRdb lists. The chain couples TRBV5-1 to TRBJ2-1. The germline V gene encodes CDR1 SGHRS and CDR2 YFSETQ. The CDR3 is 14 residues long, counting both termini. CDR3 residues: CASSLGGSYNGQLL.

The chain couples TRBV5-1 to TRBJ1-3, with 7 bases aligning to TRBD1. Per the germline V gene, CDR1 is SGHRS and CDR2 is YFSETQ. CDR3 size: 14 residues. V lost 4 bases to trimming and J lost 4 bases; unmatched junction nucleotides: 5. The CDR3 DNA reads as TGCGCCAGCAGCCCTCGGACAGGCGGAAACACCATATATTTT. This encodes CASSPRTGGNTIYF. Full variable domain (outside the CDR3, taken from reference TRBV5-1 and TRBJ1-3): KAGVTQTPRYLIKTRGQQVTLSCSPISGHRSVSWYQQTPGQGLQFLFEYFSETQRNKGNFPGRFSGRQFSNSRSEMNVSTLELGDSALYLCASSPRTGGNTIYFGEGSWLTVV.

V usage is TRBV7-9 and J usage is TRBJ1-2; no clear D gene. The CDR3 loop spans 15 amino acids. Germline CDR1 reads SEHNR; CDR2 reads FQNEAQ (reference sequence). V was clipped by 5 bases and J by 6 bases, with 19 bases between them. The CDR3 bases are TGTGCCAGCAGCCTAACTGATACCGTGATCGATGGCTACACCTTC. Translation gives CASSLTDTVIDGYTF.

Note on this clonotype: A single base separates this from a much larger clone, so it may be a read error. The chain recombines TRBV7-9 with TRBJ1-5; 12 bases agree with TRBD1. The CDR3 is made up of 16 amino acids. Germline-derived CDR1 and CDR2 are SEHNR and FQNEAQ (reference sequence). V was pared by 9 bases and J by 6 bases, with 12 bases of the junction left unmatched. CDR3 DNA sequence: TGTGCCAGGAGCGCTGGGGACAGGGGGCAAAGTCAGCCCCAGCATTTT. This gives the protein CARSAGDRGQSQPQHF.

Concerning this clonotype itself: This may be a read error: a much more frequent sequence differs by one nucleotide. The missing conserved phenylalanine or tryptophan at the end of this CDR3 makes a read error likely. This chain links TRBV5-1 with TRBJ2-3, with D possibly TRBD2 on 6 matching bases. The germline V gene encodes CDR1 SGHRS and CDR2 YFSETQ. Between the trimmed V and J ends, which lost 4 bases and 0 bases, there was a span of 12 bases. This CDR3 has 15 residues. In DNA, the CDR3 is TGCGCCAGCAGCCCCGGGGGTGTTAGCACAGATACGCAGTATTTA. Amino acid sequence: CASSPGGVSTDTQYL.